A selection of T cell receptor beta chains follows, all from one sample in a study of response to subunit inactivated influenza vaccine. TCRdb re-analysed the RT-PCR reads in MiXCR, keeping a single row per CDR3 protein. This sample has about 620,000 distinct CDR3 sequences, with approximately 12% found just once. The starting material was PBMCs from blood, obtained on the day of vaccination. Receptors originate from a man aged 45 to 65 who received an inactivated influenza vaccine. CDR3s include the opening cysteine and the closing phenylalanine or tryptophan. Fields, in order: D gene, V gene, clone size, J gene, CDR3 protein, CDR3 DNA. A D gene is named only where the DNA matches it firmly. The size entry is marked missing in some rows and otherwise reads once, few, many or a size class.

TRBD2,TRBV24-1,-,TRBJ2-1,CATSDLGLARNEQFF,TGTGCCACCAGTGATTTAGGACTAGCGAGAAATGAGCAGTTCTTC
-,TRBV7-8,few,TRBJ2-3,CASLIGALSTDTQYF,TGTGCCAGCCTCATCGGCGCGCTTAGCACAGATACGCAGTATTTT
-,TRBV29-1,few,TRBJ2-7,CSVEEKGSRRYEQYF,TGCAGCGTTGAAGAGAAGGGTTCCCGAAGATACGAGCAGTACTTC
-,TRBV5-1,few,TRBJ2-7,CASSGGLDEQYF,TGCGCCAGCAGCGGGGGACTTGACGAGCAGTACTTC
-,TRBV7-6,-,TRBJ2-3,CASRMASGTDTQYF,TGTGCCAGCAGAATGGCTAGCGGCACAGATACGCAGTATTTT
TRBD2,TRBV20-1,-,TRBJ2-1,CSAIPAGGLYNEQFF,TGCAGTGCTATTCCAGCGGGGGGACTGTACAATGAGCAGTTCTTC
-,TRBV7-2,-,TRBJ2-2,CASSFSLLLNTGELFF,TGTGCCAGCAGCTTCTCTCTTCTACTCAACACCGGGGAGCTGTTTTTT
-,TRBV28,many,TRBJ2-7,CASSIQYEQYF,TGTGCCAGCAGTATACAGTACGAGCAGTACTTC
TRBD2,TRBV12-3/TRBV12-4,many,TRBJ2-3,CASSLGAGGPDTQYF,TGTGCCAGCAGTTTAGGAGCGGGGGGGCCAGATACGCAGTATTTT
-,TRBV10-3,-,TRBJ2-3,CAISGRLGDTQYF,TGTGCCATCAGTGGGCGGCTGGGAGATACGCAGTATTTT
-,TRBV27,many,TRBJ1-6,CASRNSVSYNSPLHF,TGTGCCAGCAGGAACAGCGTCTCCTATAATTCACCCCTCCACTTT
-,TRBV20-1,-,TRBJ1-6,CSARALHESSYNSPLHF,TGCAGTGCTAGAGCTTTACACGAAAGCTCCTATAATTCACCCCTCCACTTT
TRBD1,TRBV12-3/TRBV12-4,-,TRBJ1-5,CASSPGGAQHF,TGTGCCAGCAGTCCAGGGGGGGCCCAGCATTTT
TRBD2,TRBV11-3,many,TRBJ2-1,CASSSLGPGLAGGPRRNEQFF,TGTGCCAGCAGCTCCCTTGGCCCGGGACTAGCGGGAGGCCCTAGGAGGAATGAGCAGTTCTTC
-,TRBV12-3/TRBV12-4,-,TRBJ2-5,CASSSVAGRGETQYF,TGTGCCAGCAGTTCCGTTGCGGGACGGGGAGAGACCCAGTACTTC
-,TRBV29-1,-,TRBJ1-2,CSVEDYQGPFYGYTF,TGCAGCGTTGAAGATTATCAGGGGCCCTTCTATGGCTACACCTTC
TRBD1,TRBV20-1,few,TRBJ2-3,CSANMPGQGSDTQYF,TGCAGTGCCAATATGCCGGGACAGGGATCAGATACGCAGTATTTT
-,TRBV19,few,TRBJ2-4,CASSRGEAKNIQYF,TGTGCCAGTAGTAGAGGGGAGGCCAAAAACATTCAGTACTTC
TRBD1,TRBV7-9,few,TRBJ2-7,CASSLAGTGVEQYF,TGTGCCAGCAGCTTAGCCGGGACAGGGGTCGAGCAGTACTTC
-,TRBV5-6,-,TRBJ2-6,CASSIPGAGANVLTF,TGTGCCAGCAGCATACCAGGGGCTGGGGCCAACGTCCTGACTTTC
TRBD1,TRBV5-4,-,TRBJ2-1,CASSPRNRGLNEQFF,TGTGCCAGCAGCCCGAGGAACAGGGGGCTGAATGAGCAGTTCTTC
TRBD2,TRBV7-2,many,TRBJ2-1,CASSLAAGVNEQFF,TGTGCCAGCAGCTTAGCGGCGGGGGTCAATGAGCAGTTCTTC
TRBD2,TRBV5-4,few,TRBJ2-3,CASRSGTSGGRGTQYF,TGTGCCAGCCGGAGTGGGACTAGCGGGGGACGAGGTACGCAGTATTTT
-,TRBV19,few,TRBJ2-7,CASSMGRLSYEQYF,TGTGCCAGTAGTATGGGCAGACTCTCCTACGAGCAGTACTTC
-,TRBV12-3/TRBV12-4,few,TRBJ2-7,CASSSTDTYEQYF,TGTGCCAGCAGTTCAACAGATACCTACGAGCAGTACTTC
TRBD1,TRBV3-1,-,TRBJ1-1,CASSQVRGGEAFF,TGTGCCAGCAGCCAAGTGCGAGGGGGCGAAGCTTTCTTT
-,TRBV4-1,-,TRBJ2-2,CASSPGAVITGELFF,TGCGCCAGCAGCCCCGGGGCGGTAATCACCGGGGAGCTGTTTTTT
TRBD1,TRBV12-5,-,TRBJ2-5,CASGDAGTAGETQYF,TGTGCTAGTGGTGACGCCGGGACAGCAGGAGAGACCCAGTACTTC
-,TRBV6-2/TRBV6-3,many,TRBJ1-6,CASSALKGSPLHF,TGTGCCAGCAGTGCCCTGAAAGGCTCACCCCTCCACTTT
-,TRBV4-2,-,TRBJ1-5,CASSQVYANQPQHF,TGTGCCAGCAGCCAAGTTTACGCCAATCAGCCCCAGCATTTT
-,TRBV28,-,TRBJ2-1,CASSITGIPLKRYFF,TGTGCCAGCAGTATAACCGGGATCCCACTCAAAAGATATTTCTTC
-,TRBV6-2/TRBV6-3,-,TRBJ2-3,CASSTAQITDTQYF,TGTGCCAGCAGTACCGCCCAAATCACAGATACGCAGTATTTT
TRBD2,TRBV15,-,TRBJ2-1,CATSRSLAALEEQFF,TGTGCCACCAGCAGGTCACTAGCGGCCCTGGAGGAGCAGTTCTTC
TRBD2,TRBV5-1,many,TRBJ2-3,CASSVLAGAGTDTQYF,TGCGCCAGCAGCGTACTAGCGGGGGCTGGCACAGATACGCAGTATTTT
-,TRBV12-3/TRBV12-4,few,TRBJ1-3,CASSLKGAGNTIYF,TGTGCCAGCAGTTTAAAGGGCGCTGGAAACACCATATATTTT
TRBD1,TRBV7-9,many,TRBJ1-2,CASSFSGGTGGPVGF,TGTGCCAGCAGCTTTAGCGGGGGTACAGGGGGGCCCGTCGGCTTC
-,TRBV6-5,-,TRBJ1-1,CASSYSYRTNTEAFF,TGTGCCAGCAGTTACTCCTACCGAACGAACACTGAAGCTTTCTTT
-,TRBV7-9,-,TRBJ1-1,CASSLTNRVTEAFF,TGTGCCAGCAGCTTGACGAACAGGGTCACTGAAGCTTTCTTT
-,TRBV7-9,-,TRBJ2-7,CASSPRDVPYEQYF,TGTGCCAGCAGCCCCAGGGACGTTCCCTACGAGCAGTACTTC
-,TRBV5-1,-,TRBJ1-1,CASSFMAAANTEAFF,TGCGCCAGCAGCTTTATGGCGGCAGCGAACACTGAAGCTTTCTTT
-,TRBV28,-,TRBJ2-2,CASSPFVSKLFF,TGTGCCAGCAGCCCCTTTGTTAGTAAGCTGTTTTTT
TRBD1,TRBV20-1,-,TRBJ1-1,CSAIRRTGVGRNTEAFF,TGCAGTGCTATTCGTCGGACAGGGGTAGGGAGGAACACTGAAGCTTTCTTT
-,TRBV20-1,few,TRBJ2-3,CSARDRKRLSTDTQYF,TGCAGTGCTAGAGATCGCAAGAGACTCTCCACAGATACGCAGTATTTT
-,TRBV12-3/TRBV12-4,-,TRBJ2-1,CASSRRTGQFF,TGTGCCAGCAGTAGAAGAACAGGGCAGTTCTTC
-,TRBV7-3,-,TRBJ2-3,CASSPSGPGDTQYF,TGTGCCAGCAGCCCATCGGGTCCTGGGGATACGCAGTATTTT
TRBD2,TRBV9,-,TRBJ2-2,CASSVGTSGSPGELFF,TGTGCCAGCAGCGTAGGAACTAGCGGGAGCCCCGGGGAGCTGTTTTTT
-,TRBV12-3/TRBV12-4,few,TRBJ2-3,CASSLASSSTDTQYF,TGTGCCAGCAGTTTAGCTAGCAGCAGCACAGATACGCAGTATTTT
TRBD1,TRBV3-1,many,TRBJ1-5,CASSPTFGQGGGQPQHF,TGTGCCAGCAGCCCCACCTTCGGACAGGGGGGAGGTCAGCCCCAGCATTTT
TRBD2,TRBV20-1,few,TRBJ2-1,CSATLGTSGSNEQFF,TGCAGTGCTACCCTAGGGACTAGCGGGAGTAATGAGCAGTTCTTC
-,TRBV7-6,-,TRBJ2-7,CASSPPGHEQYF,TGTGCCAGCAGCCCACCCGGCCACGAGCAGTACTTC
-,TRBV5-6,many,TRBJ2-2,CASSFSSTGNTGELFF,TGTGCCAGCAGCTTTTCTTCGACAGGGAACACCGGGGAGCTGTTTTTT
-,TRBV12-3/TRBV12-4,few,TRBJ2-3,CASSFAGLGTDTQYF,TGTGCCAGCAGTTTTGCGGGGCTCGGCACAGATACGCAGTATTTT
-,TRBV20-1,-,TRBJ2-3,CSAKQPRSADTQYF,TGCAGTGCTAAACAGCCTAGGTCCGCAGATACGCAGTATTTT